A single sample is the source of the 23 T cell receptor beta chains below, sequenced in a study of T-cell reconstitution after alpha-beta-depleted transplantation in children (TCRdb year 2016). The library came from PCR. Sequencing used an Illumina HiSeq 2500. TCR library preparation used molecular barcoding, with unique molecular identifiers applied to normalize quantification of the TCRbeta repertoire. TCRdb applied fastp at Q25 and MiXCR to the public reads, then kept only in-frame beta chains. Rows are unified per CDR3 protein, each entry keeping the most common DNA and genes. The table for this sample lists hundreds of thousands of distinct CDR3 sequences; approximately 17% of them were counted only once. The ten largest clones represent 1.1% of the sample. Material: PBMCs from the stem cell graft donor, obtained from the stem cell graft. These receptors were taken from a human donor who donated a stem cell graft to a child with acute myeloid leukemia.

This clonotype was detected many times. V usage is TRBV5-1 and J usage is TRBJ1-2; maybe TRBD1 (6 bases). V shed 1 base and J shed 6 bases, with 13 bases lying between them. The CDR3 extends over 14 amino acids. The germline gives CDR1 SGHRS, CDR2 YFSETQ. The CDR3 spells CASSLWAGADGYTF. CDR3 sequence (DNA): TGCGCCAGCAGCTTGTGGGCAGGGGCGGATGGCTACACCTTC.

This clonotype was detected a few times. V is TRBV7-9 and J is TRBJ2-3; a possible D gene is TRBD2 (6 bases). Germline assignment: CDR1 SEHNR and CDR2 FQNEAQ (reference sequence). The V and J ends lost 1 base and 4 bases respectively, with 9 bases between them. The CDR3 is 14 amino acids. The CDR3 sequence is CASSLGASADTQYF. In nucleotides, the CDR3 is TGTGCCAGCAGCTTAGGAGCTAGCGCAGATACGCAGTATTTT. Variable domain in full (rest from reference TRBV7-9 and TRBJ2-3): DTGVSQNPRHKITKRGQNVTFRCDPISEHNRLYWYRQTLGQGPEFLTYFQNEAQLEKSRLLSDRFSAERPKGSFSTLEIQRTEQGDSAMYLCASSLGASADTQYFGPGTRLTVL.

This clonotype came up many times. V is TRBV6-5 and J is TRBJ2-7; D is unresolved. CDR1 and CDR2 from the germline V gene are MNHEY and SVGAGI. This CDR3 spans 13 amino acids. With 6 bases removed from V and 3 bases from J, the gap between germline ends came to 12 bases. This CDR3 is CASRRGRFYEQYF. The CDR3 DNA sequence: TGTGCCAGCAGGCGAGGCAGGTTCTACGAGCAGTACTTC.

This clonotype was seen a handful of times. The gene calls are TRBV27 and TRBJ2-1, with 11 positions matching TRBD1. The CDR3 totals 15 residues. From germline, CDR1 is MNHEY and CDR2 SMNVEV (reference sequence). V trimming: 6 bases; J trimming: 8 bases; junction bases outside the gene matches: 9. CDR3 sequence: CASSTDRGRKDEQFF. The CDR3 DNA is TGTGCCAGCAGCACGGACAGGGGGCGGAAAGATGAGCAGTTCTTC.

This clonotype has more than one count but fewer than ten. CDR3 loop: CASSVGPEETQYF. CDR3 DNA: TGTGCCAGCAGCGTAGGACCTGAAGAGACCCAGTACTTC. The chain carries TRBV9 and TRBJ2-5, with unresolved D. Germline CDR1 is SGDLS and CDR2 is YYNGEE. V was pared by 0 bases and J by 3 bases, with 6 bases between. The CDR3 sequence is 13 residues long.

The sample holds many counts of this clonotype. The chain uses TRBV15 and TRBJ2-1, with D possibly TRBD2 on 6 matching bases. Looked up from germline, CDR1 is LNHNV and CDR2 is YYDKDF (reference sequence). Trimming took 5 bases from V and 4 from J, leaving 9 bases between them. CDR3 length: 13 residues. For the CDR3, the DNA is TGTGCCACCAGCGTCGGGGGATACAATGAGCAGTTCTTC. Translated: CATSVGGYNEQFF.

The chain couples TRBV12-3 or TRBV12-4 to TRBJ1-5; possibly TRBD1 for D (6 bases). V lost 3 bases and J lost 2, with 11 bases in between. CDR3 length: 15 residues. The CDR3 bases are TGTGCCAGCAGTTTTCGGGGGGGCGGCAATCAGCCCCAGCATTTT. It specifies CASSFRGGGNQPQHF.

There are many counts of this clonotype. The rearrangement uses TRBV20-1 and TRBJ2-3; 10 positions agree with TRBD2. J gave up 0 bases and V 0 bases, and 12 bases lay outside the gene matches. Looked up from germline, CDR1 is DFQATT and CDR2 is SNEGSKA (reference sequence). The CDR3 loop spans 19 amino acids. The CDR3 bases are TGCAGTGCTAGAGATACCTGGGCTAGCGGGGGTGCTAGCACAGATACGCAGTATTTT. This encodes CSARDTWASGGASTDTQYF.

The chain joins TRBV4-1 to TRBJ2-4; maybe TRBD1 (5 bases). Germline CDR1 is MGHRA and CDR2 is YSYEKL. V was pared by 2 bases and J by 6 bases, with 5 bases between. The CDR3 extends over 12 amino acids. The CDR3 loop is CASSQRGNIQYF. In nucleotides, the CDR3 is TGCGCCAGCAGCCAAAGGGGAAACATTCAGTACTTC.

The chain joins TRBV15 to TRBJ1-5; possible D gene TRBD1, 5 bases. V lost 2 bases and J 6 bases, leaving 11 bases between the germline ends. Germline lookup yields CDR1 LNHNV and CDR2 YYDKDF (reference sequence). This CDR3 region has 14 residues. The DNA for the CDR3 is TGTGCCACCAGCAGAAGGGACGGGAGTCAGCCCCAGCATTTT. Encoded protein: CATSRRDGSQPQHF.

This clonotype was counted many times. The chain couples TRBV12-3 or TRBV12-4 to TRBJ1-5; D unclear. CDR3 length: 14 amino acids. V was trimmed by 1 base and J by 0 bases, leaving 4 bases between them. The CDR3 bases are TGTGCCAGCAGTTTAGGTGCTAGCAATCAGCCCCAGCATTTT. Its protein is CASSLGASNQPQHF.

CDR3 residues: CASRGAAGGNSPLHF. Written as DNA, the CDR3 is TGTGCCAGCAGAGGAGCAGCTGGGGGTAATTCACCCCTCCACTTT. This chain joins TRBV7-9 and TRBJ1-6; TRBD1 might be the D (5 bases). CDR1 and CDR2 from the germline V gene are SEHNR and FQNEAQ (reference sequence). This CDR3 is built from 15 residues. The V end was cut by 6 bases, the J end by 6 bases, with 15 bases between.

In DNA, the CDR3 is TGTGCCAGCAGCTCCCTCAACAGGGGGCGGGAAGACAATGAGCAGTTCTTC. It translates to CASSSLNRGREDNEQFF. This chain uses TRBV7-2 with TRBJ2-1; 9 bases agree with TRBD1. Germline V lookup: CDR1 SGHTA, CDR2 FQGNSA. The junction had 12 bases not matched to a gene; V was cut back by 4 bases and J by 5 bases. The CDR3 extends over 17 amino acids.

Here the CDR3 reads CASSRKEGNQPQHF. DNA for the CDR3: TGTGCCAGCAGCCGTAAGGAGGGCAATCAGCCCCAGCATTTT. The genes are TRBV6-1 and TRBJ1-5; no clear D. Per the germline V gene, CDR1 is MNHNS and CDR2 is SASEGT. V was trimmed by 6 bases and J by 2 bases, leaving 11 bases between them. The CDR3 extends over 14 amino acids.

This chain connects TRBV5-1 to TRBJ2-2; 7 positions match TRBD1. J lost 7 bases, V lost 0 bases, and 9 bases had no gene match. The germline gives CDR1 SGHRS, CDR2 YFSETQ. The CDR3 is 16 amino acids. The CDR3 region is CASSLAGTDDGGELFF. The CDR3 nucleotides are TGCGCCAGCAGCTTGGCGGGGACAGATGACGGCGGGGAGCTGTTTTTT. The full variable domain, completed using reference TRBV5-1 and TRBJ2-2, is KAGVTQTPRYLIKTRGQQVTLSCSPISGHRSVSWYQQTPGQGLQFLFEYFSETQRNKGNFPGRFSGRQFSNSRSEMNVSTLELGDSALYLCASSLAGTDDGGELFFGEGSRLTVL.

The rearrangement joins TRBV12-3 or TRBV12-4 to TRBJ2-3, with 7 nucleotides matching TRBD2. Germline trimming cut 7 bases from V and 11 bases from J; bases unmatched to any gene: 18. This CDR3 comprises 15 residues. The DNA for the CDR3 is TGTGCCAGCATTCCTTTTGGTGGCGGGGGAGGGAAGCAGTATTTT. As protein: CASIPFGGGGGKQYF.

This clonotype showed up many times. This chain links TRBV29-1 with TRBJ2-3; possibly TRBD2 for D (5 bases). The CDR3 runs to 12 residues. CDR1 is SQVTM and CDR2 is ANQGSEA in the germline V gene. V was pared by 8 bases and J by 3 bases, with 12 bases between. CDR3 bases: TGCAGCATTGGACTTCGGACAGATACGCAGTATTTT. This codes for CSIGLRTDTQYF.

This clonotype was counted only a few times. V gene TRBV5-1 combines with J gene TRBJ2-5; TRBD1 is a possible D gene (7 bases). The germline V and J ends were trimmed by 3 bases and 5 bases, with 17 bases remaining between them. Germline assignment: CDR1 SGHRS and CDR2 YFSETQ. The CDR3 is 15 amino acids. This chain's CDR3 is CASSWADRRGETQYF. In DNA form, the CDR3 reads TGCGCCAGCAGCTGGGCGGACAGGAGGGGCGAGACCCAGTACTTC.

This clonotype was seen ten or more times. V is TRBV15 and J is TRBJ2-7, with D tentatively TRBD2 (5 bases). Germline assignment: CDR1 LNHNV and CDR2 YYDKDF (reference sequence). With 3 bases removed from V and 0 bases from J, the gap between germline ends came to 9 bases. The CDR3 contains 14 residues. This CDR3 is CATSRMTTSYEQYF. Written as DNA, the CDR3 is TGTGCCACCAGCAGGATGACTACCTCCTACGAGCAGTACTTC.

This clonotype has just a few counts. The chain carries TRBV11-2 and TRBJ2-6, with 8 nucleotides matching TRBD1. The junction had 7 bases not matched to a gene; V was cut back by 1 base and J by 2 bases. This CDR3 contains 18 residues. Germline-derived CDR1 and CDR2 are SGHAT and FQNNGV. CDR3 nucleotides: TGTGCCAGCAGCTTAGGAATTGGCAGGGGGCCTGGGGCCAACGTCCTGACTTTC. Translating gives CASSLGIGRGPGANVLTF.

V is TRBV28 and J is TRBJ2-5, with D unclear. Germline V gene data show CDR1 as MDHEN and CDR2 as SYDVKM. V was cut by 6 bases and J by 0 bases, with 5 bases left in between. The CDR3 consists of 12 residues. CDR3 protein: CASRPDQETQYF. The DNA of the CDR3 is TGTGCCAGCAGACCCGACCAAGAGACCCAGTACTTC.

CDR3 region: CASSLVSVDGEQFF. CDR3 nucleotides: TGCGCCAGCAGCTTGGTCAGCGTCGACGGTGAGCAGTTCTTC. The rearrangement uses TRBV5-1 and TRBJ2-1; D remains unclear. The V end was cut by 0 bases, the J end by 9 bases, with 13 bases between. Germline-derived CDR1 and CDR2 are SGHRS and YFSETQ. CDR3 size: 14 residues.

This chain links TRBV2 with TRBJ1-2; D remains ambiguous. Trimming removed 7 bases from V and 3 bases from J, with 12 bases in between. CDR3 length equals 13 residues. From germline, CDR1 is SNHLY and CDR2 FYNNEI. CDR3 sequence (DNA): TGTGCCAGCACACCGCCGCCCGACTATGGCTACACCTTC. It translates to CASTPPPDYGYTF.